The next 26 T cell receptor beta chains were all read from a single sample in a study of blood T cell repertoires in COVID-19 (TCRdb year 2020). Library method: the immunoSEQ multiplex PCR assay. Here the immuneACCESS table is served through TCRdb, limited to in-frame sequences with V and J called. Missing clones are a known gap in these copies; in checked studies unresolved V genes cover under half, and the rest lacks a known reason. In all, the sample holds over 75,000 clones, and 70% to 90% of those were seen once. Roughly 10% of the sample is held by the ten biggest clonotypes. The sequencing sample was made of peripheral blood. These receptors were collected from a human donor in a cohort sampled during active COVID-19.

Only a few counts were recorded for this clone. The J gene is TRBJ1-4, the V gene TRBV2; D is unresolved. Germline values: CDR1 SNHLY, CDR2 FYNNEI. Between the trimmed V and J ends, which lost 6 bases and 0 bases, there was a span of 11 bases. This CDR3 is 15 amino acids long. Here the CDR3 reads CASRLGTSTNEKLFF. The CDR3 DNA reads TGTGCCAGCAGGTTGGGCACCTCAACTAATGAAAAACTGTTTTTT.

V is TRBV7-9 and J is TRBJ1-5; D is uncertain. Germline assignment: CDR1 SEHNR and CDR2 FQNEAQ (reference sequence). The CDR3 runs to 13 residues. Trimming removed 5 bases from V and 5 bases from J, with 10 bases in between. The CDR3 region has the DNA TGTGCCAGCAGCGTGGGCGGGGATCAGCCCCAGCATTTT. As protein: CASSVGGDQPQHF.

The CDR3 sequence is CASSSVATNEKLFF. The DNA for the CDR3 is TGTGCCAGCAGTTCAGTGGCAACTAATGAAAAACTGTTTTTT. The genes are TRBV6-5 and TRBJ1-4; D not certain. V gave up 4 bases and J gave up 0 bases, with 6 bases separating them. Per the germline V gene, CDR1 is MNHEY and CDR2 is SVGAGI. This CDR3 spans 14 amino acids.

The rearrangement uses TRBV5-1 and TRBJ1-1; possible D gene TRBD1, 5 bases. CDR3 length: 15 residues. The V and J ends lost 2 bases and 4 bases respectively, with 15 bases between them. CDR1 SGHRS and CDR2 YFSETQ come from the germline V gene. The CDR3 nucleotides are TGCGCCAGCAGCTTCAACCAGGGTTTACGCACTGAAGCTTTCTTT. Residues: CASSFNQGLRTEAFF.

V and J are TRBV6-4 and TRBJ2-3; 13 nucleotides agree with TRBD2. This CDR3 has 16 residues. The germline V gene encodes CDR1 MRHNA and CDR2 SNTAGT. Trimming removed 5 bases from V and 3 bases from J; junction bases left unmatched: 5. CDR3 loop: CASSLGLAGDTDTQYF. CDR3 bases: TGTGCCAGCAGTTTAGGACTAGCGGGAGATACAGATACGCAGTATTTT.

This chain links TRBV6-1 with TRBJ2-1, with 8 bases that match TRBD2. V shed 2 bases, J shed 5 bases, and the junction held 5 bases outside the gene matches. The germline gives CDR1 MNHNS, CDR2 SASEGT. The CDR3 length is 15 residues. The CDR3 sequence: CASSEMLAGNNEQFF. DNA of the CDR3: TGTGCCAGCAGTGAAATGTTAGCGGGAAACAATGAGCAGTTCTTC.

This clone was detected a few times. The chain recombines TRBV9 with TRBJ1-4; 9 bases match TRBD1. The CDR3 is 14 residues long. With 5 bases clipped from V and 7 bases from J, the junction kept 6 bases outside the gene matches. Germline V lookup: CDR1 SGDLS, CDR2 YYNGEE. CDR3 nucleotides: TGTGCCAGCAGTGCCGGGACAGGGTCTGAAAAACTGTTTTTT. Translated, it gives CASSAGTGSEKLFF.

This clone was detected once. This rearrangement joins TRBV5-1 to TRBJ2-1; TRBD2 matches 9 bases. V lost 1 base to trimming and J lost 1 base; unmatched junction nucleotides: 3. The CDR3 extends over 16 amino acids. The germline V gene encodes CDR1 SGHRS and CDR2 YFSETQ. The CDR3 DNA reads TGCGCCAGCAGCTTGACGCTAGCGGGGTCCTACAATGAGCAGTTCTTC. Translating gives CASSLTLAGSYNEQFF.

J is TRBJ2-3 and V is TRBV10-1; 9 bases are shared with TRBD2. V shed 3 bases and J 1 base; nucleotides not matched to a gene: 2. From germline, CDR1 is WNHNN and CDR2 SYGVQD (reference sequence). The CDR3 has 15 amino acids. The CDR3 spells CASSDPSGGTDTQYF. The CDR3, as DNA: TGCGCCAGCAGTGACCCTAGCGGGGGCACAGATACGCAGTATTTT.

The chain is built from TRBV19 and TRBJ1-1; D not certain. The CDR3 runs to 13 residues. Trimming pared 2 bases from V and 5 bases from J, leaving 9 bases between. Germline CDR1 is LNHDA and CDR2 is SQIVND (reference sequence). CDR3 DNA: TGTGCCAGTAGTATACAGGCCATGACTGAAGCTTTCTTT. Translating gives CASSIQAMTEAFF.

The gene calls are TRBV6-6 and TRBJ2-7, with 7 bases lining up with TRBD2. In germline, CDR1 is MNHNY, CDR2 SVGAGI (reference sequence). The junction had 7 bases not matched to a gene; V was cut back by 2 bases and J by 6 bases. This CDR3 spans 14 amino acids. CDR3 residues: CASSYGGSPTEQYF. DNA of the CDR3: TGTGCCAGCAGTTACGGCGGGAGCCCGACCGAGCAGTACTTC.

V gene TRBV18 combines with J gene TRBJ2-5; 9 positions agree with TRBD1. The CDR3 is 15 residues long. Germline V CDR1 and CDR2: KGHSH, LQKENI. V gave up 5 bases and J gave up 1 base; unmatched junction bases: 5. CDR3 DNA sequence: TGTGCCAGCTCAATAAACAGGGGGCGCCAAGAGACCCAGTACTTC. The encoded protein is CASSINRGRQETQYF.

Only one count was recorded for this clone. The chain recombines TRBV7-2 with TRBJ2-5; D is possibly TRBD2 (5 bases). Trimming shortened V by 3 bases and J by 2 bases, and 13 bases separated the two germline ends. The CDR3 has 15 residues. The germline CDR1 and CDR2 sequences are SGHTA and FQGNSA. The CDR3 here is CASSLSGTEQETQYF. The DNA of the CDR3 is TGTGCCAGCAGCTTGAGCGGCACGGAACAAGAGACCCAGTACTTC. The entire variable domain, with the rest obtained from reference TRBV7-2 and TRBJ2-5, is as follows: GAGVSQSPSNKVTEKGKDVELRCDPISGHTALYWYRQSLGQGLEFLIYFQGNSAPDKSGLPSDRFSAERTGGSVSTLTIQRTQQEDSAVYLCASSLSGTEQETQYFGPGTRLLVL.

V and J are TRBV5-1 and TRBJ2-5; D might be TRBD1 (6 bases). This CDR3 has 18 amino acids. Germline loops: CDR1 SGHRS, CDR2 YFSETQ. V lost 0 bases to trimming and J lost 2 bases, with 20 bases between them. In DNA, the CDR3 is TGCGCCAGCAGCTTGGGGGTCTCTTTAGGGGGAATACAAGAGACCCAGTACTTC. Residues: CASSLGVSLGGIQETQYF.

The chain joins TRBV29-1 to TRBJ2-3; 7 bases fit TRBD2. Germline CDR1 and CDR2: SQVTM and ANQGSEA. With V trimmed by 6 bases and J by 0 bases, 6 bases remained unmatched. This CDR3 has 14 residues. DNA for the CDR3: TGCAGCGTGCGGTGGGGGGGGAGCACAGATACGCAGTATTTT. This encodes CSVRWGGSTDTQYF.

This clone was observed a few times. The chain links TRBV2 to TRBJ2-2; TRBD1 agrees at 8 bases. V dropped 10 bases and J dropped 2; count of bases not matched to a gene: 3. The CDR3 totals 13 residues. The germline V gene has CDR1 SNHLY and CDR2 FYNNEI. The CDR3 DNA sequence: TGTGCCACAGGACAGGGTAACACCGGGGAGCTGTTTTTT. Encoded protein: CATGQGNTGELFF.

The rearrangement joins TRBV19 to TRBJ2-4; possible D gene TRBD1, 5 bases. From germline, CDR1 is LNHDA and CDR2 SQIVND (reference sequence). The CDR3 consists of 15 residues. Trimming shortened V by 9 bases and J by 0 bases, and 15 bases separated the two germline ends. Here the CDR3 DNA reads TGTGCCAGCCAGGGCAGAGACCTAGCCAAAAACATTCAGTACTTC. Translated: CASQGRDLAKNIQYF.

Only a few counts were recorded for this clone. The chain carries TRBV5-4 and TRBJ2-5; 12 nucleotides agree with TRBD2. Trimming at V came to 3 bases and at J to 5 bases, leaving 5 bases not matched to a gene. The CDR3 covers 15 residues. Germline V gene data show CDR1 as SGHNT and CDR2 as YYREEE (reference sequence). The CDR3 nucleotides are TGTGCCAGCAGCTCGACTAGCGGGAGACGCGAGACCCAGTACTTC. Residues: CASSSTSGRRETQYF.

The rearrangement links TRBV10-3 to TRBJ2-7; possibly TRBD1 for D (5 bases). Per the germline V gene, CDR1 is ENHRY and CDR2 is SYGVKD. V gave up 6 bases and J gave up 6 bases, with 18 bases separating them. This CDR3 spans 14 amino acids. The CDR3 loop is CAIRAGFSGFEQYF. The CDR3 bases are TGTGCCATCAGAGCAGGGTTTTCTGGGTTCGAGCAGTACTTC.

The chain uses TRBV5-6 and TRBJ1-4; TRBD1 might be the D (6 bases). Per the germline V gene, CDR1 is SGHDT and CDR2 is YYEEEE. There are 14 residues in the CDR3. Trimming left V 5 bases short and J 0 bases short, with 8 bases between. The DNA for the CDR3 is TGTGCCAGCAGAAAGGGGGCAACTAATGAAAAACTGTTTTTT. This encodes CASRKGATNEKLFF.

V and J are TRBV27 and TRBJ1-2; D perhaps matches TRBD1 (6 bases). CDR1 MNHEY and CDR2 SMNVEV come from the germline V gene (reference sequence). V lost 4 bases and J lost 6, with 12 bases in between. The CDR3 spans 13 residues. In DNA form, the CDR3 reads TGTGCCAGCAGTTGGGGGCCCAGAGATGGCTACACCTTC. Residues: CASSWGPRDGYTF.

The rearrangement links TRBV19 to TRBJ2-3, with 8 bases aligning to TRBD1. The CDR3 runs to 15 residues. V lost 4 bases, J lost 5 bases, and 8 bases stayed unmatched. The V gene's germline CDR1 is LNHDA and CDR2 SQIVND (reference sequence). The CDR3 loop is CASSSRAGGQDTQYF. DNA of the CDR3: TGTGCCAGTAGTAGTCGGGCAGGGGGCCAAGATACGCAGTATTTT.

The chain is built from TRBV27 and TRBJ1-2; 9 positions agree with TRBD1. V was clipped by 5 bases and J by 8 bases; unmatched bases: 12. CDR1 MNHEY and CDR2 SMNVEV come from the germline V gene (reference sequence). The CDR3 spans 15 residues. Here the CDR3 DNA reads TGTGCCAGCAGTACGACCTGGGACAGGGTAGAGGGCTACACCTTC. This translates into CASSTTWDRVEGYTF.

The V call is TRBV4-1, the J call TRBJ1-2; D uncertain. This CDR3 region has 15 residues. Germline values: CDR1 MGHRA, CDR2 YSYEKL. V dropped 1 base and J dropped 1 base, with 10 bases sitting between them. CDR3 DNA: TGCGCCAGCAGCCAAGTTAATACAGATAACTATGGCTACACCTTC. Its translation is CASSQVNTDNYGYTF.

The chain couples TRBV10-3 to TRBJ2-5; 12 bases map to TRBD2. J lost 2 bases, V lost 4 bases, and 14 bases had no gene match. Germline CDR1 reads ENHRY; CDR2 reads SYGVKD. There are 19 residues in the CDR3. CDR3 region: CAISGATSGGRGRQETQYF. The CDR3 nucleotides read TGTGCCATCAGTGGGGCGACTAGCGGGGGACGAGGGAGGCAAGAGACCCAGTACTTC.

As regards this clone: Other DNA variants within this sample encode the same CDR3. This chain connects TRBV18 to TRBJ1-1; unclear D gene. Germline CDR1 KGHSH, CDR2 LQKENI. V was clipped by 5 bases and J by 1 base, with 8 bases between them. This CDR3 has 13 amino acids. DNA for the CDR3: TGTGCCAGCTCAGGGCAGGCGAACACTGAAGCTTTCTTT. This encodes CASSGQANTEAFF.